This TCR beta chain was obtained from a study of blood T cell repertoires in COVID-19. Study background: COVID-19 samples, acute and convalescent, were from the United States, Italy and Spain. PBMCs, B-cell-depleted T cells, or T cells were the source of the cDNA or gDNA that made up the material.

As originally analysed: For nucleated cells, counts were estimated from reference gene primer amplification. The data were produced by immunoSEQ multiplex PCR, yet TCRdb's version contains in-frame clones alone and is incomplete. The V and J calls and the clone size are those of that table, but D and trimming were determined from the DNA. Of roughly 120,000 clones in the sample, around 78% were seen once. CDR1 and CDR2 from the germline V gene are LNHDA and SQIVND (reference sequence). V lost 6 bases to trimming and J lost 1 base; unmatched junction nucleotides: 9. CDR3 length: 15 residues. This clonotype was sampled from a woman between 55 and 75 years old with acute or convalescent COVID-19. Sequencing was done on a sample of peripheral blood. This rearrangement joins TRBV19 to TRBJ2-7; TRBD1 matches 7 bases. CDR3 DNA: TGTGCCAGTAGGGGTTCCGGGACAGAGTCCTACGAGCAGTACTTC. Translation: CASRGSGTESYEQYF.